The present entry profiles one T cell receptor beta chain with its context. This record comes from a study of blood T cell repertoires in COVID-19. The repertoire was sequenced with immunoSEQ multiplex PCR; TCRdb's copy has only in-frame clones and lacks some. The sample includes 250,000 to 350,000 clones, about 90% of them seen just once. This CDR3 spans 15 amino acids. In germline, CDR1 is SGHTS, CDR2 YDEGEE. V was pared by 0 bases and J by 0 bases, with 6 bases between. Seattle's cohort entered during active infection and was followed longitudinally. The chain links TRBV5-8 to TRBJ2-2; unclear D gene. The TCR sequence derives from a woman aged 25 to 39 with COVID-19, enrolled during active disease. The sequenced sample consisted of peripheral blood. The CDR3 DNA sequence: TGTGCCAGCAGCTTGGGGCAATCGAACACCGGGGAGCTGTTTTTT. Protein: CASSLGQSNTGELFF.